What follows is one T cell receptor beta chain and its context. The antigen this receptor binds is unknown. The cohort was made up of around 720 healthy bone marrow donors. All cohort members were sampled while nominally healthy, although unrecorded immune exposures were likely present. The donor tested CMV seropositive, placing the donor among the roughly 270 seropositive members of the cohort. A peripheral blood sample was provided by each donor, and peripheral blood mononuclear cells were used for TCR beta sequencing. Genomic DNA was extracted from the blood cell samples with the Qiagen DNeasy Blood Extraction Kit. Receptor libraries were prepared by the immunoSEQ multiplex PCR assay. The multiplex PCR relied on a mix of 60 forward primers for TCR Vbeta segments and 13 reverse primers for TCR Jbeta segments. Amplification of the CDR3 region of rearranged TCR beta genes was performed with a multiplex PCR assay on genomic DNA. The Illumina HiSeq System was used to sequence the amplified TCR beta libraries as 87-base-pair reads. In the original analysis: A later analysis counted about 80 million unique TCR beta chains across the approximately 700 repertoires, and some 11 million of these chains were shared by at least two donors. Raw reads were error-corrected and collapsed into unique sequences by a nearest-neighbor algorithm in which closely related sequences were merged to remove PCR and sequencing errors. CDR3 sequences were aligned to IMGT reference sequences to assign V, D and J gene segments. For a sequence to be retained, at least a six-nucleotide match to both a V gene segment and a J gene segment was required. A rearrangement counted as productive if the CDR3 had no stop codons and remained in frame with V and J, and every other rearrangement counted as non-productive. Following IMGT convention, CDR3 was defined as the stretch from the second conserved V-encoded cysteine to the conserved J-encoded phenylalanine. The earlier analysis of about 610 of the donors excluded any sequence lacking an unambiguous match to a single V gene segment. In an earlier analysis of 500 to 750 of the donors, V segments were called functional above 56.7% productive rearrangements and were called segregating when the between-donor standard deviation exceeded 5%. To diagnose cytomegalovirus status from the catalog of TCR beta chain sequences, a statistical classification framework was built. In a later analysis, TCR nucleotide sequences were compared against IMGT/GENE-DB human TR gene sequences so that V and J genes could be assigned. The TCRdist pipeline was used in a later analysis to assign CDR3 sequences and most-parsimonious VDJ recombination scenarios. In a later analysis, each TCR beta chain was defined by its CDR3 amino acid sequence together with its V-gene family, and reads lacking a unique V-gene family were excluded. As a way to deal with suspected cross-contamination and a sequencing artifact, a later analysis dropped approximately 570 nucleotide sequences that were highly shared and had low generation probability. In a later analysis, a clonal expansion index was calculated for each public chain from normalized within-repertoire ranks of inferred template counts. A later analysis computed generation probabilities with a VDJ recombination model fitted to out-of-frame rearrangements, and checked the results against IGoR. In a later analysis, TCR-TCR, TCR-HLA and TCR-CMV co-occurrence was scored with hypergeometric tests, and a repertoire-size bias correction was applied to TCR pairs. To estimate false discovery rates, a later analysis permuted the HLA or CMV assignments 20 times. A later analysis grouped co-occurring TCRs with DBSCAN, adding TCRdist sequence similarity when clustering within HLA-allele-positive subsets. Repertoires with fewer than 30,000 or more than 120,000 public chains were left out of co-occurrence clustering, as were about 5 repertoires with anomalous nucleotide sharing. Sourced from immuneACCESS, this table was stored by TCRdb with only in-frame sequences that have V and J called. A share of the clones is absent; for the studies checked, an unresolved V gene accounts for under half, and the remainder has no known explanation. For V, J and clone size, that table is used; D and trimming come from the DNA. The sample has around 190,000 clones on record. The biggest ten clones account for under 1% of the sample.

The data originate from a study of cytomegalovirus exposure and HLA in healthy donors (dated by TCRdb to about 2017). In terms of the full investigation: An earlier analysis of about 560 of the donors reported 250 to 350 Gb of sequence data and 117 million unique TCR beta sequences obtained from approximately 180 million T cells. An early release covering roughly 600 HLA-typed donors comprised approximately 300 gigabases of sequencing data and 85 million to 100 million unique TCR sequences. Of the 398 genotyped donors, 75% to 85% were placed in the genetic ancestry cluster associated with self-reported Caucasian donors. The study aimed to test whether cataloging public T cell receptors could reveal signatures of past pathogen exposure. The T cell repertoires of under 700 subjects were profiled by immunosequencing and related to cytomegalovirus serostatus. Besides the first cohort of around 670 subjects, a separate validation cohort made up of roughly 120 different subjects was used. To predict cytomegalovirus infection status, the study combined high-throughput TCR immunosequencing, statistical association of individual TCRs with disease status, and machine learning. To study patterns of TCR occurrence, a later analysis re-analyzed previously published TCR beta repertoires from several hundred donors and added high-resolution HLA genotyping. The later analysis used no new phenotypic data to find candidate immune exposures, relying instead on TCR beta sequences and their occurrence across donors. An earlier analysis of approximately 640 of the donors applied high-throughput TCR beta sequencing to assess whether each TCR beta V gene segment acted as functional or pseudogenic. Donor age, sex, ethnicity and CMV serostatus were compiled together with the repertoire data. Genome-wide SNP genotypes for about 55% of the 666 donors were used in a later genetic analysis, which treated that subset as a discovery cohort. Every discovery cohort repertoire had been produced on one sequencing platform. Both class I and class II loci were covered by HLA typing, at four-digit resolution. Typing coverage varied by locus: about 620-630 donors for A, B, C, DRB1 and DQB1; roughly 500 for DQA1; more than 600 for DPA1; roughly 450 for DPB1. Roughly 5 DR-DQ haplotypes were handled as single units for association and clustering, since linkage in the cohort was strong. Across around 400 genotyped donors of the cohort, an average of about 220,000 unique TCR beta nucleotide sequences per donor were sequenced, and approximately 17% of those sequences were non-productive.

General findings and caveats noted by the study authors: According to the authors, the approach could potentially be generalized to other disease states and immunological phenotypes. In a later analysis, several top co-occurrence clusters were reported to appear linked to parvovirus B19, influenza, CMV and Epstein-Barr virus. Strong co-occurrence of HLA alleles, especially DR and DQ, made assigning TCR associations to individual alleles difficult. CMV serostatus was the only immune exposure information available for the cohort. The cohort was sequenced for TCR beta chains only, and without alpha or paired-chain data the features that could be detected were limited. In a later analysis, TCR association rates were found to vary across HLA loci, with the most associated TCRs seen for DRB1 alleles and the fewest for HLA-C alleles. A further reported finding was that TCR beta sequences accurately predicted the HLA-A and HLA-B alleles for most subjects in the first cohort. A later analysis found that most CMV-associated TCR beta chains appeared HLA-restricted, with HLA associations seemingly driven largely by CMV exposure. Broadly in line with IMGT annotations, most TCR beta V segments showed up in productive rearrangements about 87% or about 30% of the time in an earlier analysis of roughly 590 of the donors. Sequencing depth was assumed to be roughly uniform across donors in the presence/absence analyses, though that assumption may not hold. Most TCR sequences were observed very rarely across donors, whereas some public TCRs were present in many individuals. A later genetic analysis associated a missense DCLRE1C variant with V-gene and J-gene trimming of TCR beta chains, and an independent cohort replicated the association. In vitro tests confirmed that three of the cytomegalovirus-associated TCR beta chains recognize cytomegalovirus antigens. A group of highly shared sequence variants was considered likely to be a technical artifact of the sequencing pipeline. Cytomegalovirus status was reported to be diagnosed by the classifier with high specificity and sensitivity in both the original and validation cohorts. Because counts were too low, more than 15 rarely observed V segments, including chromosome 9 orphons, were excluded from the earlier analysis of 500 to 700 of the donors. Some IMGT-functional V segments, including TRBV6-2 and TRBV6-3, could not be told apart with the 87-base-pair reads, so those segments were excluded. A later genetic analysis reported fewer N-insertions in productive TCRs among donors in an Asian-associated ancestry cluster than the roughly 670-donor mean. Compared with equally common non-associated chains, HLA-associated TCR beta chains in a later analysis were more clonally expanded and had lower generation probabilities. HLA typing was unavailable for some donors at each locus, so association tests used only the typed subset. A total of 150 to 200 TCR beta chains were listed by the study as associated with cytomegalovirus. Linkage disequilibrium might explain the correlated functional status among segregating V segments, but an unknown experimental factor could not be excluded. At a false discovery rate of 0.05, a later analysis linked some 17,000 TCR beta sequences to specific HLA alleles.

Looking up the germline V gene (reference sequence) yields CDR1 LNHDA and CDR2 SQIVND. V is shortened by 5 bases, J by 1 base, and the region joining them spans 12 bases. There are 14 amino acids in the CDR3, from cysteine to phenylalanine inclusive. Of the read, only the CDR3 DNA is kept; its 42 bases are in frame from base 1. This TCR derives from a woman in her twenties or thirties in good health and CMV-seropositive. The sample taken for sequencing was PBMCs. Recombination connected TRBV19 to TRBJ2-7, with the identity of the D gene unclear. The sequenced DNA: TGTGCCAGTAGTGGAGTTGAAGGATCCTACGAGCAGTACTTC. Its protein is CASSGVEGSYEQYF.